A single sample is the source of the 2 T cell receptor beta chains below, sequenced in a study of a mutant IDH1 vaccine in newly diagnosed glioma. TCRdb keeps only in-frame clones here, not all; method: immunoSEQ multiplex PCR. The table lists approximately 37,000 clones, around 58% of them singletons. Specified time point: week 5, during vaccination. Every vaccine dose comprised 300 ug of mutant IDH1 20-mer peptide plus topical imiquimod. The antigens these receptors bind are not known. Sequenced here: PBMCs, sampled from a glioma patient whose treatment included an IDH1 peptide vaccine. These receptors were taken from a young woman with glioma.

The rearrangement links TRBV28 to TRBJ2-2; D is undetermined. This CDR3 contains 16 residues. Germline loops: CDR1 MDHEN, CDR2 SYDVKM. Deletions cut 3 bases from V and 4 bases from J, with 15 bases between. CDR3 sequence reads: CASSFSGFRTTGELFF. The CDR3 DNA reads TGTGCCAGCAGTTTTTCTGGGTTCAGAACCACCGGGGAGCTGTTTTTT. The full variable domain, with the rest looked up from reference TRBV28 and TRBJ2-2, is DVKVTQSSRYLVKRTGEKVFLECVQDMDHENMFWYRQDPGLGLRLIYFSYDVKMKEKGDIPEGYSVSREKKERFSLILESASTNQTSMYLCASSFSGFRTTGELFFGEGSRLTVL.

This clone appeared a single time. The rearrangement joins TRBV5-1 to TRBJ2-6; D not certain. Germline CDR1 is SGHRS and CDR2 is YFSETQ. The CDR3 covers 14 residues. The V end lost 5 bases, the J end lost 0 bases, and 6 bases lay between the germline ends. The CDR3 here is CASSRSSGANVLTF. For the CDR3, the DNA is TGCGCCAGCAGTCGGAGCTCTGGGGCCAACGTCCTGACTTTC.